The 20 T cell receptor beta chains presented below share a single source sample, sequenced in a study of cytomegalovirus exposure and HLA in healthy donors. The table came from immunoSEQ multiplex PCR; TCRdb's copy has only in-frame clones and leaves some out. The sample holds 150,000 to 200,000 clones, nearly 90% seen once. What was sequenced was PBMCs. These TCRs come from a man aged 18-30 years in good health and CMV-seropositive.

The genes are TRBV2 and TRBJ2-3; D remains ambiguous. Germline loops: CDR1 SNHLY, CDR2 FYNNEI. The CDR3 extends over 13 amino acids. V lost 1 base to trimming and J lost 4 bases, with 6 bases between them. This CDR3 reads CASSEGPSDTQYF. CDR3 nucleotides: TGTGCCAGCAGTGAAGGGCCCTCAGATACGCAGTATTTT.

The rearrangement joins TRBV29-1 to TRBJ2-3; 9 bases are a match to TRBD1. Germline CDR1 reads SQVTM; CDR2 reads ANQGSEA. Trimming at V came to 2 bases and at J to 7 bases, leaving 7 bases not matched to a gene. This CDR3 spans 14 amino acids. The CDR3 reads CSVEPGQGKHTQYF. The CDR3 nucleotides read TGCAGCGTTGAACCGGGACAGGGAAAACATACGCAGTATTTT.

This chain joins TRBV10-3 and TRBJ2-5; D perhaps matches TRBD1 (6 bases). Germline assignment: CDR1 ENHRY and CDR2 SYGVKD. The ends were cut back, 5 bases at V and 2 bases at J, with 9 bases in the middle. This CDR3 spans 13 amino acids. The CDR3 sequence: CAISSGAQETQYF. In DNA, the CDR3 is TGTGCCATCAGTTCAGGGGCGCAAGAGACCCAGTACTTC.

The genes are TRBV11-3 and TRBJ2-1, with TRBD2 as a possible D gene (6 bases). The CDR3 consists of 20 residues. V shed 4 bases and J shed 0 bases, with 25 bases lying between them. Germline values: CDR1 SGHNT, CDR2 YENEEA. The CDR3 here is CASSSPLWNSGVSSYNEQFF. The CDR3 DNA reads as TGTGCCAGCAGCTCCCCCCTGTGGAATAGCGGAGTGAGCTCCTACAATGAGCAGTTCTTC.

The chain has TRBV27 and TRBJ2-5; 9 nucleotides align to TRBD1. The length of the CDR3 is 15 residues. Germline V CDR1 and CDR2: MNHEY, SMNVEV (reference sequence). V trimming: 2 bases; J trimming: 9 bases; junction bases outside the gene matches: 10. The CDR3, as DNA: TGTGCCAGCAGTTTAGGGGACAGGGTCTCTGGGGCCCAGTACTTC. It is translated as CASSLGDRVSGAQYF.

This rearrangement joins TRBV6-1 to TRBJ2-3; 12 bases align to TRBD2. This CDR3 spans 17 amino acids. The ends lost 0 bases at V and 4 bases at J; junction bases unmatched: 5. From germline, CDR1 is MNHNS and CDR2 SASEGT. The CDR3 here is CASSEARSSGRADTQYF. The CDR3 DNA follows: TGTGCCAGCAGTGAAGCGCGTTCTAGCGGGAGGGCAGATACGCAGTATTTT.

CDR3 nucleotide sequence: TGTGCCAGCAGTGAAGGGCAGGGCGGCAGCTCCTACGAGCAGTACTTC. Protein product: CASSEGQGGSSYEQYF. The chain has TRBV2 and TRBJ2-7; tentative D call: TRBD1 (5 bases). CDR1 is SNHLY and CDR2 is FYNNEI in the germline V gene. This CDR3 contains 16 residues. Trimming stripped 1 base from V and 0 bases from J, with 13 bases between.

The chain couples TRBV4-1 to TRBJ1-3; 10 bases are shared with TRBD1. From germline, CDR1 is MGHRA and CDR2 YSYEKL. This CDR3 is 18 amino acids long. After removal of 2 bases from V and 0 bases from J, the junction contained 7 bases not matched to a gene. The CDR3 coding sequence is TGCGCCAGCAGCCAAATTGCCGGGACAGGGGACTCTGGAAACACCATATATTTT. The encoded protein is CASSQIAGTGDSGNTIYF.

The CDR3 bases are TGTGCCAGCAGTGAAGTCTGGGGCAGATTCTACGAGCAGTACTTC. Its translation: CASSEVWGRFYEQYF. The gene calls are TRBV6-1 and TRBJ2-7; tentatively, D is TRBD1 (5 bases). Trimming took off 1 base at V and 3 bases at J, with 13 bases between the two ends. The CDR3 sequence is 15 residues long. Germline V gives CDR1 MNHNS, CDR2 SASEGT.

The chain uses TRBV2 and TRBJ2-7, with TRBD2 matching over 9 bases. The length of the CDR3 is 14 residues. Germline V gene lookup returns CDR1 SNHLY and CDR2 FYNNEI. Trimming removed 6 bases from V and 3 bases from J; junction bases left unmatched: 6. CDR3 in amino acids: CASREGLASYEQYF. The DNA of the CDR3 is TGTGCCAGCAGAGAGGGACTAGCCAGCTACGAGCAGTACTTC.

This rearrangement joins TRBV2 to TRBJ2-7, with a possible D match to TRBD2 (5 bases). The CDR3 sequence is 15 residues long. V was pared by 8 bases and J by 2 bases, with 19 bases between. Germline lookup yields CDR1 SNHLY and CDR2 FYNNEI. CDR3 DNA: TGTGCCAGCTGGAATATCCGGGATTTCGCCTACGAGCAGTACTTC. It specifies CASWNIRDFAYEQYF.

J is TRBJ2-7 and V is TRBV7-8, with a possible D match to TRBD2 (6 bases). The CDR3 is made up of 16 amino acids. Looked up from germline, CDR1 is SGHVS and CDR2 is FQNEAQ. V was trimmed by 2 bases and J by 5 bases, leaving 19 bases between them. The CDR3 reads CASSLILAGGGDEQYF. The CDR3 DNA follows: TGTGCCAGCAGCTTAATACTGGCGGGTGGAGGGGACGAGCAGTACTTC.

This clone is medium-sized by share. This chain uses TRBV4-2 with TRBJ2-2; D is perhaps TRBD2 (5 bases). The CDR3 length is 16 residues. Germline V gene sequence: CDR1 LGHNA, CDR2 YNFKEQ. The germline V and J ends were trimmed by 0 bases and 5 bases, with 13 bases remaining between them. CDR3 DNA: TGTGCCAGCAGCCAAGATCTTTGGACTTATACCGGGGAGCTGTTTTTT. This codes for CASSQDLWTYTGELFF.

V usage is TRBV9 and J usage is TRBJ2-1, with TRBD2 matching over 9 bases. After removal of 4 bases from V and 1 base from J, the junction contained 12 bases not matched to a gene. Germline V CDR1 and CDR2: SGDLS, YYNGEE. This CDR3 has 18 residues. CDR3 amino acids: CASSPTVGLAGSYNEQFF. The CDR3 bases are TGTGCCAGCAGCCCCACGGTCGGGCTAGCGGGATCCTACAATGAGCAGTTCTTC.

The chain recombines TRBV6-5 with TRBJ2-7; the match to TRBD2 covers 10 bases. V gave up 7 bases and J gave up 5 bases; unmatched junction bases: 8. Germline V gene data show CDR1 as MNHEY and CDR2 as SVGAGI. CDR3 length: 14 amino acids. CDR3 DNA sequence: TGTGCCAGCAAACGGCTAGCGGGAGTAGACGAGCAGTACTTC. This sequence encodes CASKRLAGVDEQYF.

The gene calls are TRBV5-1 and TRBJ2-2; 7 positions agree with TRBD1. Germline loops: CDR1 SGHRS, CDR2 YFSETQ. V shed 1 base and J 5 bases; nucleotides not matched to a gene: 5. This CDR3 has 15 amino acids. In DNA, the CDR3 is TGCGCCAGCAGCTTGACCGGGACAGAAACCGGGGAGCTGTTTTTT. It is translated as CASSLTGTETGELFF.

The chain links TRBV4-1 to TRBJ2-7, with D perhaps matching TRBD2 (6 bases). The CDR3 has 15 amino acids. The V gene's germline CDR1 is MGHRA and CDR2 YSYEKL. V dropped 3 bases and J dropped 5 bases, with 17 bases sitting between them. CDR3 residues: CASSQLWDSLDEQYF. Written as DNA, the CDR3 is TGCGCCAGCAGCCAGCTCTGGGACTCTTTAGACGAGCAGTACTTC.

The chain recombines TRBV7-3 with TRBJ2-1; D is possibly TRBD2 (5 bases). Trimming cost V 2 bases and J 5 bases, with 13 bases left between them. The germline gives CDR1 SGHTA, CDR2 FQGTGA. The CDR3 is 15 residues long. Here the CDR3 reads CASSLYSGSNNEQFF. The DNA of the CDR3 is TGTGCCAGCAGCTTATACAGCGGAAGCAACAATGAGCAGTTCTTC.

CDR3 DNA: TGTGCCAGCAGTTCCCCTCTTAGTTCGGGGGAGCTGTTTTTT. This sequence encodes CASSSPLSSGELFF. The chain recombines TRBV6-6 with TRBJ2-2; D gene ambiguous. Per the germline V gene, CDR1 is MNHNY and CDR2 is SVGAGI (reference sequence). This CDR3 region has 14 residues. Deletions cut 4 bases from V and 8 bases from J, with 14 bases between.

The chain combines TRBV28 with TRBJ2-2; 14 positions agree with TRBD2. The CDR3 loop spans 21 amino acids. The junction had 14 bases not matched to a gene; V was cut back by 5 bases and J by 0 bases. Germline CDR1 reads MDHEN; CDR2 reads SYDVKM. The CDR3 bases are TGTGCCAGCAGTACCGGGGGACTAGCGGGAGAGCCAAAAGCGAACACCGGGGAGCTGTTTTTT. This translates into CASSTGGLAGEPKANTGELFF.